This passage covers 20 T cell receptor beta chains from one sample sequenced in a study of T-cell reconstitution after alpha-beta-depleted transplantation in children. Preparation of the TCRbeta library used unique molecular identifiers. TCRdb independently ran MiXCR on the PCR reads; one entry per CDR3 protein. The table records some 260,000 distinct CDR3 sequences, more than 20% of them present only once. The specimen was PBMCs, mostly from graft donor cells, collected 360 days after TCRalphabeta/CD19-depleted stem cell transplant. Receptors originate from a female patient aged 2-10 years who had a stem cell transplant for congenital amegakaryocytic thrombocytopenia, so the T cells may come from the graft donor.

The rearrangement links TRBV20-1 to TRBJ2-3; D is perhaps TRBD2 (6 bases). Trimming cost V 7 bases and J 4 bases, with 15 bases left between them. In germline, CDR1 is DFQATT, CDR2 SNEGSKA (reference sequence). The CDR3 length is 13 residues. CDR3 DNA: TGCAGTGGACCCCGGGAGTACGCAGATACGCAGTATTTT. Amino acids: CSGPREYADTQYF.

This clonotype was recorded at least ten times. The rearrangement uses TRBV28 and TRBJ2-7, with D perhaps given as TRBD1 or TRBD2 (5 bases each). The CDR3 is 12 residues long. The ends were cut back, 0 bases at V and 5 bases at J, with 5 bases in the middle. Germline-derived CDR1 and CDR2 are MDHEN and SYDVKM. CDR3 nucleotides: TGTGCCAGCAGTTTATGGGGGGACGAGCAGTACTTC. Translated: CASSLWGDEQYF. Using reference TRBV28 and TRBJ2-7 for the parts outside the CDR3, the full variable domain is DVKVTQSSRYLVKRTGEKVFLECVQDMDHENMFWYRQDPGLGLRLIYFSYDVKMKEKGDIPEGYSVSREKKERFSLILESASTNQTSMYLCASSLWGDEQYFGPGTRLTVT.

V is TRBV7-9 and J is TRBJ2-1; maybe TRBD1 (6 bases). This CDR3 has 14 residues. Germline lookup yields CDR1 SEHNR and CDR2 FQNEAQ (reference sequence). The V end was cut by 5 bases, the J end by 8 bases, with 16 bases between. The CDR3 loop is CASSQGQLSDEQFF. In DNA, the CDR3 is TGTGCCAGCAGCCAAGGACAGCTCTCGGATGAGCAGTTCTTC.

The chain recombines TRBV20-1 with TRBJ2-1, with 12 bases lining up with TRBD2. Germline CDR1 and CDR2: DFQATT and SNEGSKA (reference sequence). Trimming cost V 3 bases and J 1 base; bases outside gene matches: 7. There are 17 residues in the CDR3. In DNA form, the CDR3 reads TGCAGTGCTAGGGGGAGGACTAGCGGGAAATCCTACAATGAGCAGTTCTTC. As protein: CSARGRTSGKSYNEQFF.

V gene TRBV9 combines with J gene TRBJ2-3; no clear D. The length of the CDR3 is 15 residues. Looked up from germline, CDR1 is SGDLS and CDR2 is YYNGEE. Trimming took 4 bases from V and 6 from J, leaving 18 bases between them. CDR3 bases: TGTGCCAGCAGCAAGCCCGCGGCCAAGAAGGATACGCAGTATTTT. It encodes CASSKPAAKKDTQYF. Looking up the rest from reference TRBV9 and TRBJ2-3 gives the full variable domain: DSGVTQTPKHLITATGQRVTLRCSPRSGDLSVYWYQQSLDQGLQFLIQYYNGEERAKGNILERFSAQQFPDLHSELNLSSLELGDSALYFCASSKPAAKKDTQYFGPGTRLTVL.

The chain joins TRBV5-1 to TRBJ2-5; D is undetermined. The germline V gene encodes CDR1 SGHRS and CDR2 YFSETQ. The CDR3 consists of 14 residues. V was pared by 2 bases and J by 2 bases, with 10 bases between. CDR3 DNA sequence: TGCGCCAGCAGCTTCGCCGACAAACAAGAGACCCAGTACTTC. This gives the protein CASSFADKQETQYF.

This clonotype was observed a few times. The chain joins TRBV5-6 to TRBJ2-1; 7 bases line up with TRBD1. The CDR3 is 15 residues long. V gave up 5 bases and J gave up 0 bases; unmatched junction bases: 5. CDR1 and CDR2 (germline): SGHDT, YYEEEE. CDR3 region: CASRRRDSSYNEQFF. For the CDR3, the DNA is TGTGCCAGCAGACGTCGGGACAGCTCCTACAATGAGCAGTTCTTC.

The rearrangement joins TRBV2 to TRBJ2-5, with 10 bases fitting TRBD2. Germline CDR1 is SNHLY and CDR2 is FYNNEI. V was clipped by 8 bases and J by 5 bases; unmatched bases: 11. The CDR3 has 15 residues. This CDR3 reads CASRLERGGRETQYF. The CDR3 DNA reads TGTGCCAGCCGATTAGAGCGGGGGGGCCGGGAGACCCAGTACTTC.

This chain uses TRBV19 with TRBJ1-1; 9 bases map to TRBD1. V trimming: 5 bases; J trimming: 4 bases; junction bases outside the gene matches: 5. This CDR3 has 14 amino acids. Germline CDR1 is LNHDA and CDR2 is SQIVND (reference sequence). The CDR3 loop is CASSRGQGITEAFF. In nucleotides, the CDR3 is TGTGCCAGTAGTCGTGGACAGGGGATCACTGAAGCTTTCTTT.

This clonotype was picked up many times. V usage is TRBV5-1 and J usage is TRBJ1-4; tentatively, D is TRBD1 (6 bases). CDR1 and CDR2 (germline): SGHRS, YFSETQ. CDR3 size: 14 residues. The V end lost 4 bases, the J end lost 0 bases, and 7 bases lay between the germline ends. The CDR3 coding sequence is TGCGCCAGCAGCCAGGGGACAACTAATGAAAAACTGTTTTTT. Translated, it gives CASSQGTTNEKLFF.

This clonotype was counted a few times. For the CDR3, the DNA is TGCAGCGTTGAATCTCCCCGGCGGGCCAGGGGTGGCTACACCTTC. Protein: CSVESPRRARGGYTF. The chain has TRBV29-1 and TRBJ1-2; D is possibly TRBD1 (6 bases). Trimming removed 2 bases at V and 7 bases at J, with 20 bases between. Germline V gives CDR1 SQVTM, CDR2 ANQGSEA. This CDR3 comprises 15 residues. Variable domain in full (rest from reference TRBV29-1 and TRBJ1-2): SAVISQKPSRDICQRGTSLTIQCQVDSQVTMMFWYRQQPGQSLTLIATANQGSEATYESGFVIDKFPISRPNLTFSTLTVSNMSPEDSSIYLCSVESPRRARGGYTFGSGTRLTVV.

In its sample, this clonotype was seen a few times. J is TRBJ2-7 and V is TRBV7-4; 10 nucleotides match TRBD1. Germline V gives CDR1 SGHVT, CDR2 SQSDAQ. The junction had 7 bases not matched to a gene; V was cut back by 7 bases and J by 4 bases. The CDR3 is made up of 14 amino acids. CDR3 DNA sequence: TGTGCCAGCACCAATAAGGGACAGGGGTACGAGCAGTACTTC. It codes for CASTNKGQGYEQYF.

The chain combines TRBV10-3 with TRBJ2-5, with 11 bases lining up with TRBD2. CDR1 ENHRY and CDR2 SYGVKD come from the germline V gene. The CDR3 is 14 amino acids. The V gene end was trimmed by 5 bases and the J gene end by 5 bases; junction bases not matched to a gene: 4. Here the CDR3 DNA reads TGTGCCATCAGTACGAGACTAGCGGGGGAGACCCAGTACTTC. This translates into CAISTRLAGETQYF.

The chain recombines TRBV4-1 with TRBJ2-7; 8 bases map to TRBD1. This CDR3 contains 15 residues. V gave up 3 bases and J gave up 0 bases; unmatched junction bases: 4. Germline V gene data show CDR1 as MGHRA and CDR2 as YSYEKL. The CDR3 is CASSQPQGASYEQYF. CDR3 in DNA: TGCGCCAGCAGCCAGCCCCAGGGGGCCTCCTACGAGCAGTACTTC.

This chain uses TRBV12-3 or TRBV12-4 with TRBJ2-3; TRBD2 aligns across 10 bases. This CDR3 is built from 17 residues. Trimming cost V 3 bases and J 2 bases; bases outside gene matches: 8. The CDR3 nucleotides are TGTGCCAGCAGTTTTGGTATAGCGGGAGGACCCACAGATACGCAGTATTTT. Its translation: CASSFGIAGGPTDTQYF.

This clonotype was detected only a few times. The CDR3 sequence is CASNQGQPNSPLHF. In DNA, the CDR3 is TGTGCCAGCAACCAGGGACAGCCTAATTCACCCCTCCACTTT. The chain joins TRBV6-1 to TRBJ1-6; 7 bases match TRBD1. CDR3 size: 14 residues. The V gene's germline CDR1 is MNHNS and CDR2 SASEGT. The trim removed 7 bases at V and 6 bases at J, leaving 6 bases unmatched.

The rearrangement uses TRBV2 and TRBJ2-1; 11 nucleotides match TRBD2. Germline values: CDR1 SNHLY, CDR2 FYNNEI. The CDR3 loop spans 15 amino acids. V was pared by 5 bases and J by 8 bases, with 8 bases of the junction left unmatched. CDR3 region: CASSLAGGGMDEQFF. CDR3 bases: TGTGCCAGCAGTCTAGCGGGAGGCGGTATGGATGAGCAGTTCTTC.

Only one count was recorded for this clonotype. This chain connects TRBV20-1 to TRBJ1-2, with 8 bases lining up with TRBD1. Per the germline V gene, CDR1 is DFQATT and CDR2 is SNEGSKA (reference sequence). There are 15 residues in the CDR3. V lost 2 bases, J lost 4 bases, and 9 bases stayed unmatched. The CDR3 DNA sequence: TGCAGTGCTAGAACTCACAGGGGGAGTTCCTATGGCTACACCTTC. Protein product: CSARTHRGSSYGYTF.

Many counts were recorded for this clonotype. V gene TRBV5-1 combines with J gene TRBJ2-7, with TRBD1 matching over 8 bases. The V gene's germline CDR1 is SGHRS and CDR2 YFSETQ. V gave up 9 bases and J gave up 6 bases; unmatched junction bases: 14. The CDR3 spans 14 residues. The DNA for the CDR3 is TGCGCCACCAAATCAACGACAGGGGTGGGCGAGCAGTACTTC. Residues: CATKSTTGVGEQYF.

This clonotype was seen a few times. This chain uses TRBV2 with TRBJ2-5; 9 nucleotides agree with TRBD2. Germline V lookup: CDR1 SNHLY, CDR2 FYNNEI. This CDR3 has 14 amino acids. V trimming: 6 bases; J trimming: 7 bases; junction bases outside the gene matches: 9. The DNA for the CDR3 is TGTGCCAGCAGACCCACTAGCGGGCTTGGGACCCAGTACTTC. Its protein is CASRPTSGLGTQYF.